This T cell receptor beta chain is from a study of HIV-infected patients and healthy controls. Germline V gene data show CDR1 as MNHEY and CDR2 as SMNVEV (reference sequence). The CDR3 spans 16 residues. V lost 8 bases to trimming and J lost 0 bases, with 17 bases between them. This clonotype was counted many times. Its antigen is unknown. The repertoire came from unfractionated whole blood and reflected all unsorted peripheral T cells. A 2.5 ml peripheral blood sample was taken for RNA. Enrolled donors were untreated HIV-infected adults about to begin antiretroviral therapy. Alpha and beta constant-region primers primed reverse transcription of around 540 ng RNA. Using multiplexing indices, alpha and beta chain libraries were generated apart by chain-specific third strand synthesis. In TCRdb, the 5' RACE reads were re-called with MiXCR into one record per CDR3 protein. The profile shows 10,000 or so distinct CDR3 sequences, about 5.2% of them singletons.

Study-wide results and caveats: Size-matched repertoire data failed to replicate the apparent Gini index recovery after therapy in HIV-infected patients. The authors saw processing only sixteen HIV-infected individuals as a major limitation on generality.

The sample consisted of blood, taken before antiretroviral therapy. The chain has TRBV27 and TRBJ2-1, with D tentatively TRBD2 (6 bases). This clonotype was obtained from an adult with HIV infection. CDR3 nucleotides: TGTGCCAGCTTCCCGGGTGGGGGGAGCTCCTACAATGAGCAGTTCTTC. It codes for CASFPGGGSSYNEQFF.